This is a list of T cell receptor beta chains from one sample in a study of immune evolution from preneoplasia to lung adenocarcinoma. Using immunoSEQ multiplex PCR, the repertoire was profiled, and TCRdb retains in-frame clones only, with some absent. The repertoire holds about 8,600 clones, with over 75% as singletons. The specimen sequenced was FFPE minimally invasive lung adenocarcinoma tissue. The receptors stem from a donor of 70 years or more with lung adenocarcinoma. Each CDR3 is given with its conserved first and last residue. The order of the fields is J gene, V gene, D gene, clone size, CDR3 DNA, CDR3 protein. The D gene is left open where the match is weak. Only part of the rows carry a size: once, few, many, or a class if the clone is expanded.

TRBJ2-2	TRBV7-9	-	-	TGTGCCAGCAGTCACAGTGGCACCGGGGAGCTGTTTTTT	CASSHSGTGELFF
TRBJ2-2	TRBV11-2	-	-	TGTGCCAGCAGCTTAAGGAGTGTGGGGAACACCGGGGAGCTGTTTTTT	CASSLRSVGNTGELFF
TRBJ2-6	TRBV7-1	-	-	TGTGCCAGCAGCTTCCGCAGACGAGGACAAAGTCGGGCCAACGTCCTGACTTTC	CASSFRRRGQSRANVLTF
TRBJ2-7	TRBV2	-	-	TGTGCCAGCAGTGAAGGTATTAGTGTGGACTACAACTACGAGCAGTACTTC	CASSEGISVDYNYEQYF
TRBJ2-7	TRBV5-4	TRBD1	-	TGTGCCAGCAGCGAAGACAGGGTAAAGCAGTACTTC	CASSEDRVKQYF
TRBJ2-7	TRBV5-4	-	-	TGTGCCAGCGCCCGTTGGGGATCGGGGACCTACGAGCAGTACTTC	CASARWGSGTYEQYF
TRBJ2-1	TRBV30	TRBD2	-	TGTGCCTGGAGAAAACTAGCGGGAGAATACAATGAGCAGTTCTTC	CAWRKLAGEYNEQFF
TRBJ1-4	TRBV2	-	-	TGTGCCAGCAGTGAGGCGGCAGAAGCTAATGAAAAACTGTTTTTT	CASSEAAEANEKLFF
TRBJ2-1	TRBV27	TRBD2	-	TGTGCCAGCAGTACGGGACTAGCGGGAAGCAATGAGCAGTTCTTC	CASSTGLAGSNEQFF
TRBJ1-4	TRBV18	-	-	TGTGCCAGCTCATCCCTAGGTGAAAAACTGTTTTTT	CASSSLGEKLFF
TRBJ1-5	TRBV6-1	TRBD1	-	TGTGCCAGCAGTGAAACATCCTCCGGGACAGGGAGTCGCAATCAGCCCCAGCATTTT	CASSETSSGTGSRNQPQHF
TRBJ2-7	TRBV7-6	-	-	TGTGCCAGCAGCCCGCGGGACGAGCAGTACTTC	CASSPRDEQYF
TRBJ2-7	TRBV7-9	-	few	TGTGCCAGCAGCAATACCGACAGACCCTACGAGCAGTACTTC	CASSNTDRPYEQYF
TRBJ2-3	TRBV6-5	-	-	TGTGCCAGCAGTAAACGGTGGCCTGGAGATACGCAGTATTTT	CASSKRWPGDTQYF
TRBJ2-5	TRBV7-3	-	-	TGTGCCAGCATCCGACAGGTTAATGAGACCCAGTACTTC	CASIRQVNETQYF
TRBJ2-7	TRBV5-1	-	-	TGCGCCAGCAGAGCCCTAAGAAAAGGGGTCTCATCCGAGCAGTACTTC	CASRALRKGVSSEQYF
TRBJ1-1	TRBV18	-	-	TGTGCCAGCTCACCCCCGGCGGGGACCACGACCCGCGAAGCTTTCTTT	CASSPPAGTTTREAFF
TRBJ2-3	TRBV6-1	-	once	TGTGCCAGCAGTCCAGGGGATTTTGCAGATACGCAGTATTTT	CASSPGDFADTQYF
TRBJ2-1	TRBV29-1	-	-	TGCAGCGTTTCAGAGGGGAATGAGCAGTTCTTC	CSVSEGNEQFF
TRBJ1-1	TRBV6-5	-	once	TGTGCCAGCAGTTACTCTTGGGACACTGAAGCTTTCTTT	CASSYSWDTEAFF
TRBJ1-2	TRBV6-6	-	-	TGTGCCAGCAATCAGGGTCACTATGGCTACACCTTC	CASNQGHYGYTF
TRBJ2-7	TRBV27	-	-	TGTGCCAGCAGTCCCACAAGACCGGGGAGATTCTACGAGCAGTACTTC	CASSPTRPGRFYEQYF